Shown below are 27 T cell receptor beta chains from a single sample sequenced in a study of cytomegalovirus exposure and HLA in healthy donors. Primers included in the PCR were 60 Vbeta and 13 Jbeta primers. Method: immunoSEQ multiplex PCR; TCRdb's copy keeps in-frame clones and lacks some. The table lists roughly 110,000 clones, just over 70% of them singletons. Sample: PBMCs. The source of these receptors is a boy between 10 and 17 years old in good health and CMV-seronegative.

The rearrangement links TRBV27 to TRBJ2-2, with D perhaps TRBD1 (6 bases). This CDR3 spans 15 amino acids. V was shortened by 5 bases and J by 1 base, with 11 bases between the two germline ends. Germline V CDR1 and CDR2: MNHEY, SMNVEV (reference sequence). CDR3 DNA: TGTGCCAGCAGTCAACTGGACAGGAACACCGGGGAGCTGTTTTTT. This encodes CASSQLDRNTGELFF.

The chain carries TRBV11-2 and TRBJ1-1, with 8 bases fitting TRBD1. Germline CDR1 is SGHAT and CDR2 is FQNNGV. With 4 bases clipped from V and 8 bases from J, the junction kept 6 bases outside the gene matches. The CDR3 totals 13 residues. The CDR3 is CASSSHRGAEAFF. The CDR3 bases are TGTGCCAGCAGCTCGCACAGGGGGGCCGAAGCTTTCTTT.

The table lists this clone with a count of one. The rearrangement links TRBV27 to TRBJ1-4; 7 bases align to TRBD1. With 10 bases clipped from V and 2 bases from J, the junction kept 10 bases outside the gene matches. Germline V gene lookup returns CDR1 MNHEY and CDR2 SMNVEV (reference sequence). CDR3 length: 15 residues. The CDR3 reads CATRGRQGTNEKLFF. CDR3 coding DNA: TGTGCCACTCGGGGGAGACAGGGTACTAATGAAAAACTGTTTTTT.

V gene TRBV19 combines with J gene TRBJ1-2, with D perhaps TRBD1 (6 bases). Trimming left V 6 bases short and J 3 bases short, with 11 bases between. The germline V gene encodes CDR1 LNHDA and CDR2 SQIVND (reference sequence). This CDR3 region has 13 residues. The CDR3 DNA sequence: TGTGCCAGTAGCCGGACAGAGGACTATGGCTACACCTTC. It codes for CASSRTEDYGYTF.

This chain joins TRBV30 and TRBJ2-1, with TRBD1 matching over 9 bases. V lost 7 bases to trimming and J lost 3 bases; unmatched junction nucleotides: 4. In germline, CDR1 is GTSNPN, CDR2 SVGIG (reference sequence). This CDR3 has 13 residues. CDR3 nucleotides: TGTGCCTCCGGGACAGGGATCTACAATGAGCAGTTCTTC. This gives the protein CASGTGIYNEQFF.

The rearrangement joins TRBV13 to TRBJ1-3, with D uncertain. Germline V gives CDR1 PRHDT, CDR2 FYEKMQ (reference sequence). Trimming shortened V by 0 bases and J by 7 bases, and 10 bases separated the two germline ends. This CDR3 has 14 residues. The chain's CDR3 is CASSLGGEENTIYF. The CDR3 nucleotides are TGTGCCAGCAGCTTAGGCGGGGAAGAGAACACCATATATTTT.

V and J are TRBV30 and TRBJ1-2, with D unresolved. Trimming left V 3 bases short and J 6 bases short, with 14 bases between. CDR1 is GTSNPN and CDR2 is SVGIG in the germline V gene (reference sequence). The CDR3 runs to 13 residues. The CDR3 bases are TGTGCCTGGAGCCCCAGGAGGCGGGATGGCTACACCTTC. This encodes CAWSPRRRDGYTF.

V usage is TRBV6-1 and J usage is TRBJ2-1, with a possible D match to TRBD2 (6 bases). V lost 4 bases and J 10 bases, leaving 11 bases between the germline ends. Per the germline V gene, CDR1 is MNHNS and CDR2 is SASEGT. The CDR3 sequence is 12 residues long. The CDR3 coding sequence is TGTGCCAGCAGTGCCGGGACTCCCGAGCAGTTCTTC. Encoded protein: CASSAGTPEQFF.

The chain has TRBV14 and TRBJ2-2; TRBD1 matches 7 bases. Germline V gene data show CDR1 as SGHDN and CDR2 as FVKESK. The CDR3 has 16 residues. The V and J ends lost 2 bases and 7 bases, in that order; junction bases with no gene match: 10. CDR3 sequence reads: CASSQYRDSFGGELFF. The CDR3 region has the DNA TGTGCCAGCAGCCAATATCGGGACAGCTTTGGCGGGGAGCTGTTTTTT.

V is TRBV27 and J is TRBJ1-5; 9 positions agree with TRBD1. Germline CDR1 MNHEY, CDR2 SMNVEV (reference sequence). The CDR3 totals 16 residues. The ends lost 7 bases at V and 2 bases at J; junction bases unmatched: 9. The CDR3 here is CASKPGTGTGNQPQHF. For the CDR3, the DNA is TGTGCCAGCAAACCAGGGACAGGGACGGGCAATCAGCCCCAGCATTTT.

The V gene is TRBV7-9, the J gene TRBJ1-1; D call uncertain. This CDR3 has 17 residues. V was shortened by 1 base and J by 0 bases, with 15 bases between the two germline ends. Germline CDR1 is SEHNR and CDR2 is FQNEAQ (reference sequence). The CDR3, as DNA: TGTGCCAGCAGCTTAGTCCGCGGGGTGCAGTTGAACACTGAAGCTTTCTTT. Translating it yields CASSLVRGVQLNTEAFF.

The chain recombines TRBV6-1 with TRBJ2-7; 10 nucleotides align to TRBD2. Per the germline V gene, CDR1 is MNHNS and CDR2 is SASEGT. V shed 1 base, J shed 0 bases, and the junction held 0 bases outside the gene matches. The CDR3 spans 15 residues. In DNA form, the CDR3 reads TGTGCCAGCAGTGAAGGACTAGCGGGCTCCTACGAGCAGTACTTC. Translated: CASSEGLAGSYEQYF.

The genes are TRBV30 and TRBJ2-5, with 7 positions matching TRBD1. The closer fit of TRBJ2-7 to the DNA end suggests the J call may be wrong. Germline V lookup: CDR1 GTSNPN, CDR2 SVGIG (reference sequence). The CDR3 covers 13 residues. The CDR3 spells CAWGRQGRYEQYF. The CDR3 DNA reads TGTGCCTGGGGGAGACAGGGCAGGTACGAGCAGTACTTC.

This clone came up once. V gene TRBV6-5 combines with J gene TRBJ1-2; 7 nucleotides agree with TRBD1. CDR3 size: 13 residues. V shed 7 bases, J shed 1 base, and the junction held 3 bases outside the gene matches. Germline CDR1 reads MNHEY; CDR2 reads SVGAGI. CDR3 loop: CASIQGYNYGYTF. The CDR3 DNA follows: TGTGCCAGCATACAGGGGTATAACTATGGCTACACCTTC.

The chain couples TRBV5-4 to TRBJ2-3; TRBD1 agrees at 10 bases. J was trimmed by 2 bases and V by 3 bases; bases with no gene match: 6. The CDR3 sequence is 16 residues long. Germline values: CDR1 SGHNT, CDR2 YYREEE (reference sequence). The CDR3: CASSSLDRGLTDTQYF. CDR3 sequence (DNA): TGTGCCAGCAGCTCGCTCGACAGGGGGCTCACAGATACGCAGTATTTT.

The chain uses TRBV7-8 and TRBJ2-1, with 7 bases lining up with TRBD1. Looked up from germline, CDR1 is SGHVS and CDR2 is FQNEAQ. The CDR3 covers 15 residues. The V and J ends lost 5 bases and 8 bases, in that order; junction bases with no gene match: 12. The CDR3 sequence: CASSHDPDRVDEQFF. The CDR3 nucleotides are TGTGCCAGCAGCCACGACCCCGACAGGGTGGATGAGCAGTTCTTC.

The chain links TRBV28 to TRBJ2-7; tentative D call: TRBD2 (7 bases). The germline CDR1 and CDR2 sequences are MDHEN and SYDVKM. The CDR3 length is 15 residues. The V and J ends lost 5 bases and 4 bases respectively, with 18 bases between them. CDR3 nucleotides: TGTGCCAGCAGTCCAGGGGAGGGCAGGGGTTACGAGCAGTACTTC. Its protein is CASSPGEGRGYEQYF.

This clone has a handful of counts. The V and J genes are TRBV25-1 and TRBJ1-2; the D is unclear. V was shortened by 6 bases and J by 8 bases, with 13 bases between the two germline ends. CDR1 and CDR2 from the germline V gene are MGHDK and SYGVNS. This CDR3 is built from 12 residues. The CDR3 DNA is TGTGCCAGCAGGGAAGGTGGAGGCGGCTACACCTTC. Translated: CASREGGGGYTF.

The chain employs TRBV5-6 and TRBJ1-2, with 10 bases that match TRBD1. The CDR3 totals 18 residues. Per the germline V gene, CDR1 is SGHDT and CDR2 is YYEEEE. Trimming at V came to 3 bases and at J to 0 bases, leaving 11 bases not matched to a gene. DNA of the CDR3: TGTGCCAGCAGCTACCGAGCGGGACAGGGGAGGGCTAACTATGGCTACACCTTC. Protein product: CASSYRAGQGRANYGYTF.

This chain joins TRBV4-1 and TRBJ1-1; 9 bases align to TRBD1. The CDR3 runs 15 residues. V trimming: 0 bases; J trimming: 2 bases; junction bases outside the gene matches: 1. Germline CDR1 is MGHRA and CDR2 is YSYEKL. The CDR3 sequence: CASSQEDRGNTEAFF. In DNA form, the CDR3 reads TGCGCCAGCAGCCAAGAGGACAGGGGAAACACTGAAGCTTTCTTT.

In its sample, this clone was seen a few times. This rearrangement joins TRBV10-2 to TRBJ1-6, with a tentative D call TRBD1 (5 bases). V lost 8 bases and J 10 bases, leaving 15 bases between the germline ends. Per the germline V gene, CDR1 is WSHSY and CDR2 is SAAADI. There are 13 residues in the CDR3. The CDR3 loop reads CASFGARGSPLHF. As DNA, the CDR3 is TGCGCCAGCTTTGGGGCTAGGGGATCACCCCTCCACTTT.

The rearrangement joins TRBV5-1 to TRBJ1-1; TRBD1 matches at 8 bases. The V and J ends lost 0 bases and 4 bases, in that order; junction bases with no gene match: 8. This CDR3 has 16 residues. Per the germline V gene, CDR1 is SGHRS and CDR2 is YFSETQ. This CDR3 is CASSLVSGGVITEAFF. CDR3 nucleotides: TGCGCCAGCAGCTTGGTATCAGGGGGCGTTATCACTGAAGCTTTCTTT.

The chain couples TRBV7-8 to TRBJ2-5; D is perhaps TRBD2 (6 bases). Deletions cut 1 base from V and 1 base from J, with 7 bases between. Germline V gene lookup returns CDR1 SGHVS and CDR2 FQNEAQ. This CDR3 is built from 14 residues. The CDR3 DNA is TGTGCCAGCAGCTTAGGGACTATCCAAGAGACCCAGTACTTC. This encodes CASSLGTIQETQYF.

This clone was seen once. The chain recombines TRBV6-5 with TRBJ2-3, with TRBD2 identical over 8 bases. The germline CDR1 and CDR2 sequences are MNHEY and SVGAGI. The CDR3 totals 14 residues. V lost 7 bases to trimming and J lost 0 bases; unmatched junction nucleotides: 3. CDR3 region: CASTRGGSTDTQYF. In nucleotides, the CDR3 is TGTGCCAGCACCCGGGGGGGGAGCACAGATACGCAGTATTTT.

The V call is TRBV19, the J call TRBJ1-5, with D possibly matching TRBD1 (6 bases). The germline V gene has CDR1 LNHDA and CDR2 SQIVND (reference sequence). V was pared by 4 bases and J by 3 bases, with 10 bases between. This CDR3 has 14 residues. CDR3: CASSTGQNNQPQHF. The CDR3, as DNA: TGTGCCAGTAGTACAGGACAGAACAATCAGCCCCAGCATTTT.

The chain combines TRBV28 with TRBJ2-2; 8 bases map to TRBD1. There are 14 residues in the CDR3. J lost 1 base, V lost 7 bases, and 2 bases had no gene match. Germline lookup yields CDR1 MDHEN and CDR2 SYDVKM. CDR3 sequence: CASIGTGNTGELFF. The CDR3 nucleotides read TGTGCCAGCATCGGGACAGGGAACACCGGGGAGCTGTTTTTT.

The genes are TRBV9 and TRBJ2-1; possible D gene TRBD2, 7 bases. Germline CDR1 SGDLS, CDR2 YYNGEE. V dropped 4 bases and J dropped 5 bases, with 22 bases sitting between them. The CDR3 runs 17 residues. CDR3 residues: CASSTRGGGSVHNEQFF. In DNA, the CDR3 is TGTGCCAGCAGCACAAGGGGGGGCGGGAGTGTCCACAATGAGCAGTTCTTC. The full variable domain, completed using reference TRBV9 and TRBJ2-1, is DSGVTQTPKHLITATGQRVTLRCSPRSGDLSVYWYQQSLDQGLQFLIQYYNGEERAKGNILERFSAQQFPDLHSELNLSSLELGDSALYFCASSTRGGGSVHNEQFFGPGTRLTVL.